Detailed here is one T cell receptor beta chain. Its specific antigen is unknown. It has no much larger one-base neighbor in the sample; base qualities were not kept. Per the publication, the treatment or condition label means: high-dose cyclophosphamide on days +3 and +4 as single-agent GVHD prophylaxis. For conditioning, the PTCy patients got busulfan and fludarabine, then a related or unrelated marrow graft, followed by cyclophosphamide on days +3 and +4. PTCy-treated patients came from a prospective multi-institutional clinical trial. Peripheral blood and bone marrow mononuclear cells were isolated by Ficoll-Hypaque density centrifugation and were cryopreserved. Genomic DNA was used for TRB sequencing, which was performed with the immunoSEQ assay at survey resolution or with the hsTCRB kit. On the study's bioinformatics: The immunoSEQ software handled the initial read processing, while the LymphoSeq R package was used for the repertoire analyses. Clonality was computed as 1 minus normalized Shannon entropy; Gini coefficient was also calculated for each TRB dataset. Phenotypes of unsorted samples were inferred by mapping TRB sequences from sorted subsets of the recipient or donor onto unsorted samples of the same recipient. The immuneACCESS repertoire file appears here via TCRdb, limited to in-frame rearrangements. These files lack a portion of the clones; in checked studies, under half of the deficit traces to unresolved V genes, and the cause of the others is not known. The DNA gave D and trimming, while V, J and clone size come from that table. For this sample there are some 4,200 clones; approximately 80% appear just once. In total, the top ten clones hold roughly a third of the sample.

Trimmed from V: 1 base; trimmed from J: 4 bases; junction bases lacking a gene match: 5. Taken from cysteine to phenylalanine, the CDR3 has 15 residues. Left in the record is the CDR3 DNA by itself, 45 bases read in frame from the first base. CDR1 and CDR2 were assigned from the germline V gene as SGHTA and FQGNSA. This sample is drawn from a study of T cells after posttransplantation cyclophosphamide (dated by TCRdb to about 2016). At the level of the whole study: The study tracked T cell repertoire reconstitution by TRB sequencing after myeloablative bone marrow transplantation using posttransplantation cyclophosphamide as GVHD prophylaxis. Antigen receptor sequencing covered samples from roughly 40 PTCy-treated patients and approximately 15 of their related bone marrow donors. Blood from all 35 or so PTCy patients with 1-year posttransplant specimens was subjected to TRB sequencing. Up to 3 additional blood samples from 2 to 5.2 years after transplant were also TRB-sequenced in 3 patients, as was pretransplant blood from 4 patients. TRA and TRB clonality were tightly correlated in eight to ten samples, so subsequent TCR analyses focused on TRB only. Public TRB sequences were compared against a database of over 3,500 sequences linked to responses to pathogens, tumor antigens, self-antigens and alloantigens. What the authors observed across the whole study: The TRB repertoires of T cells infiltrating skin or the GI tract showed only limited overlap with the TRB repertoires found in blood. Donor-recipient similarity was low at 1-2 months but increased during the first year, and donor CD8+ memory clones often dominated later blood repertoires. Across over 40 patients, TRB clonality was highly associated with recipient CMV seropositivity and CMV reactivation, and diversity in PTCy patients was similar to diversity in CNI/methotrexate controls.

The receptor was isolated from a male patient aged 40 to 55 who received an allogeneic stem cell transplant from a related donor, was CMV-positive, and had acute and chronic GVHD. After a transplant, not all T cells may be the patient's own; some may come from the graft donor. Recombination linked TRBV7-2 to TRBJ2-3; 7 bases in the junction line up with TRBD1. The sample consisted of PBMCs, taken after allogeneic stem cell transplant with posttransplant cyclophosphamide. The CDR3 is CASSLGTGHADTQYF. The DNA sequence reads TGTGCCAGCAGCTTAGGGACAGGACACGCAGATACGCAGTATTTT. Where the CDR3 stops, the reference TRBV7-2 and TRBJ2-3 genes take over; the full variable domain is GAGVSQSPSNKVTEKGKDVELRCDPISGHTALYWYRQSLGQGLEFLIYFQGNSAPDKSGLPSDRFSAERTGGSVSTLTIQRTQQEDSAVYLCASSLGTGHADTQYFGPGTRLTVL.